Listed below are T cell receptor beta chains from one sample, sequenced in a study of vaccination and CD4 T cells after COVID-19. One entry per CDR3 protein, called by TCRdb with MiXCR from the PCR reads. The sample has 8,400 or so distinct CDR3 sequences, more than 65% seen once. Antigens of these TCRs are unknown. Specimen: CD4+ T cells from blood, cultured in vitro. These receptors were taken from a human donor who had recovered from COVID-19. Both conserved end residues are part of each CDR3. A D gene is named only where the DNA matches it firmly. The size entry is marked missing in some rows and otherwise reads once, few, many or a size class.

CDR3nt,CDR3aa,abundance,len,d_gene,j_gene,v_gene
TGTGCCAGCGCGAACCCATTGGGCGTCAATGAGCAGTTCTTC,CASANPLGVNEQFF,NA,14,NA,TRBJ2-1,TRBV2
TGTGCCAGCAGTTTTATGGGTACACAGGGGGAGCAGTACTTC,CASSFMGTQGEQYF,few,14,TRBD1,TRBJ2-7,TRBV28
TGTGCCAGCAGCTTACACAGCTCCTACGAGCAGTACTTC,CASSLHSSYEQYF,NA,13,NA,TRBJ2-7,TRBV7-9
TGTGCCAGCAGTTACTACCGGGACAGGGGGGTGGAGACCCAGTACTTC,CASSYYRDRGVETQYF,NA,16,TRBD1,TRBJ2-5,TRBV6-5
TGTGCCAGCAGTGAAGCTACTATGGGACAGGGCCACGAGCAGTACTTC,CASSEATMGQGHEQYF,NA,16,TRBD1,TRBJ2-7,TRBV2
TGTGCCAGCAGCTTTACAGGGAACACTGAAGCTTTCTTT,CASSFTGNTEAFF,NA,13,NA,TRBJ1-1,TRBV11-2
TGCAGTGCTAGGCGGGACAGCGCGGGCTACACCTTC,CSARRDSAGYTF,NA,12,TRBD1,TRBJ1-2,TRBV20-1
TGTGCCAGCAGTTACTGGATGAGCTCCTATAATTCACCCCTCCACTTT,CASSYWMSSYNSPLHF,NA,16,NA,TRBJ1-6,TRBV6-5
TGTGCCAGTAGTACCCCGGACCGGGAGACCCAGTACTTC,CASSTPDRETQYF,NA,13,NA,TRBJ2-5,TRBV19
TGTGCCAGTAGTGGGGCAGGGGGTAGCAATCAGCCCCAGCATTTT,CASSGAGGSNQPQHF,NA,15,TRBD1,TRBJ1-5,TRBV19
TGTGCCAGCAGTCCCAGGCGGGTCGGGGAGACCCAGTACTTC,CASSPRRVGETQYF,few,14,NA,TRBJ2-5,TRBV6-2/TRBV6-3
TGTGCCAGCAGGGGCGGGGGGGAGTATTCACCCCTCCACTTT,CASRGGGEYSPLHF,NA,14,NA,TRBJ1-6,TRBV6-1
TGTGCCAGCAGACCCCCCGGGACTCTTAGCTCCTACAATGAGCAGTTCTTC,CASRPPGTLSSYNEQFF,NA,17,NA,TRBJ2-1,TRBV7-2
TGTGCCAGCAGCTTTGGGGAGATCAGCACAGATACGCAGTATTTT,CASSFGEISTDTQYF,NA,15,NA,TRBJ2-3,TRBV7-8
TGTGCCAGCAGCTTAGCGGGGACTAATGAAAAACTGTTTTTT,CASSLAGTNEKLFF,NA,14,NA,TRBJ1-4,TRBV7-2
TGTGCCAGCTGTTCGGTCGGGAATCAGCCCCAGCATTTT,CASCSVGNQPQHF,few,13,NA,TRBJ1-5,TRBV2
TGTGCCAGCACCGACCCCCAGGGCAATCAGCCCCAGCATTTT,CASTDPQGNQPQHF,few,14,NA,TRBJ1-5,TRBV6-2/TRBV6-3
TGTGCCAGCAGCTCCGGACAGGCGATTCATTATGGCTACACCTTC,CASSSGQAIHYGYTF,NA,15,NA,TRBJ1-2,TRBV21-1
TGTGCCAGCAGCTTGGGGCACTACTACGAGCAGTACTTC,CASSLGHYYEQYF,few,13,NA,TRBJ2-7,TRBV11-2
TGTGCCACCAGGACTAGCGGGGGGTCTACCGGGGAGCTGTTTTTT,CATRTSGGSTGELFF,NA,15,TRBD2,TRBJ2-2,TRBV6-1
TGCAGTGCTAGCCCGGGACAGTTCCACGAGCAGTACTTC,CSASPGQFHEQYF,NA,13,TRBD1,TRBJ2-7,TRBV20-1
TGTGCCAGCAGTCCCACCGGGACTAGCGGGAGCAGGGAGCAGTACTTC,CASSPTGTSGSREQYF,NA,16,TRBD2,TRBJ2-7,TRBV28
TGTGCCAGCAGCCCCCGCCCGGGGGACTACTCCTACGAGCAGTACTTC,CASSPRPGDYSYEQYF,few,16,TRBD2,TRBJ2-7,TRBV7-8
TGTGCCAGCAGTACCGGCAGGGCCCATCAGCCCCAGCATTTT,CASSTGRAHQPQHF,NA,14,NA,TRBJ1-5,TRBV6-2/TRBV6-3
TGTGCCAGCAGTGAATGGGGCAGGGTATCATCCAATCAGCCCCAGCATTTT,CASSEWGRVSSNQPQHF,NA,17,NA,TRBJ1-5,TRBV6-1
TGTGCCAGCAGTGGGACAGATTCTGGAAACACCATATATTTT,CASSGTDSGNTIYF,NA,14,NA,TRBJ1-3,TRBV6-1
TGCAGTGCTAGAGATATCCGGGGGGCGGACAATGAGCAGTTCTTC,CSARDIRGADNEQFF,once,15,NA,TRBJ2-1,TRBV20-1
TGCAGTGCTCTGACAGGGGGAGGCTCTGGAAACACCATATATTTT,CSALTGGGSGNTIYF,few,15,TRBD1,TRBJ1-3,TRBV20-1
TGCGCCAGCAGAATCGGCCTACCATGCGCGGGACAGTATAGCAATCAGCCCCAGCATTTT,CASRIGLPCAGQYSNQPQHF,few,20,TRBD1,TRBJ1-5,TRBV23-1
TGTGCCAGCAGTGAAGATATAGGGAAGCACGAGCAGTACTTC,CASSEDIGKHEQYF,NA,14,NA,TRBJ2-7,TRBV6-1
TGTGCCAGCAGACTGGACAGGGTTGTAGCCGAGCAGTACTTC,CASRLDRVVAEQYF,few,14,TRBD1,TRBJ2-7,TRBV6-1
TGTGCCACCAGTGATACAACAGGGGGTGATTCCTACGAGCAGTACTTC,CATSDTTGGDSYEQYF,few,16,TRBD1,TRBJ2-7,TRBV24-1
TGTGCCAGCAGCCCCCCTGGGCTAGCGGGGAGCACCGGGGAGCTGTTTTTT,CASSPPGLAGSTGELFF,NA,17,TRBD2,TRBJ2-2,TRBV7-2
TGCAGTGCCAGAGGACATATCGTATCTGGAAGGCGCTCCTACAATGAGCAGTTCTTC,CSARGHIVSGRRSYNEQFF,NA,19,NA,TRBJ2-1,TRBV20-1
TGTGCCAGCAGCCCGTCGGGGCCCAACACCGGGGAGCTGTTTTTT,CASSPSGPNTGELFF,NA,15,NA,TRBJ2-2,TRBV7-3
TGCAGTGCCCCGGCCCAGCGGGGGTTTGATGAGCAGTTCTTC,CSAPAQRGFDEQFF,NA,14,TRBD2,TRBJ2-1,TRBV20-1
TGTGCCAGCAGTTATAGGACAGGCAATCAGCCCCAGCATTTT,CASSYRTGNQPQHF,NA,14,NA,TRBJ1-5,TRBV6-2/TRBV6-3
TGTGCCAGCAGCCCGCAGGAGGTAGGAGGCTACACCTTC,CASSPQEVGGYTF,once,13,NA,TRBJ1-2,TRBV7-2